This T cell receptor beta chain originates from a study of cytomegalovirus exposure and HLA in healthy donors. Study summary: It was reported in a later analysis that the 90 to 150 validation repertoires used the same platform as the 550 to 850 first-cohort repertoires. Overall study findings and caveats: Some TCR beta chains (more than 150 of them) were listed as cytomegalovirus-associated.

Assay: immunoSEQ multiplex PCR; the TCRdb copy retains only in-frame clones and omits some. There are over 250,000 clones in the sample; around 90% occur only once, and roughly 1.2% lies in the top ten. Worth noting for this clone: The antigen remains unidentified.

In germline, CDR1 is MNHNS, CDR2 SASEGT. The CDR3 length is 12 residues. Trimming took off 7 bases at V and 4 bases at J, with 10 bases between the two ends. This receptor was obtained from a woman aged 25 to 45 in good health and CMV-seropositive. Sample: PBMCs. The V and J genes are TRBV6-1 and TRBJ1-1; D unclear. The DNA for the CDR3 is TGTGCCAGCATTTTGAGCGTCACTGAAGCTTTCTTT. Protein sequence: CASILSVTEAFF.